This note documents a single T cell receptor beta chain sequence. This receptor's antigen is unknown. Base qualities were left out, and no much larger clone turns up one base away. Sample time point, as interpreted from the label and publication: 24 weeks on oral tofacitinib. The sample's treatment or condition label is to be understood as: oral pan-JAK inhibitor, 5-10 mg twice daily. Lesional scalp punch biopsies and peripheral blood were collected from alopecia areata patients. PBMCs were isolated by density centrifugation and stained for CD3, CD4 and CD8, after which CD4+ and CD8+ T cells were sorted on a FACSAria. Libraries were built with the immunoSEQ multiplex PCR assay. To provide template for TCR sequencing, every sample had RNA extracted and reverse transcribed into cDNA. SuperScript III was used for first-strand cDNA synthesis, primed with a 2:1 mix of oligo-dT and random hexamers. A synthetic immune receptor repertoire was used to measure amplification bias, and any remaining bias was corrected computationally. In the paper's pipeline: Raw reads were preprocessed for error removal, and CDR3 was defined according to IMGT conventions as running from the conserved cysteine to phenylalanine. Clonality was computed by normalizing Shannon entropy by log2 of the number of productive unique TCRs and subtracting the result from 1. CD4 or CD8 identity of scalp clones was inferred by cross-referencing scalp TCRbeta sequences with sorted blood CD4 and CD8 repertoires. The immuneACCESS repertoire file appears here via TCRdb, limited to in-frame rearrangements. These files lack a portion of the clones; in checked studies, under half of the deficit traces to unresolved V genes, and the cause of the others is not known. For V, J and clone size, that table is used; D and trimming come from the DNA. The sample table shows approximately 210,000 clones, and roughly 66% are seen once. The leading ten clones occupy 1% of the sample.

The CDR3 runs 15 amino acids, cysteine and phenylalanine included. Only CDR3 DNA remains: 45 bases, in frame from the first base. The germline V gene supplies CDR1 SGHRS and CDR2 YFSETQ. The junction shows trimming of 2 bases on V and 1 base on J, plus 12 bases between the germline ends. This record belongs to a study of CD8+ T cells in alopecia areata (dated by TCRdb to the late 2010s). As for the study more broadly: The treated patients took part in an open-label pilot trial in which moderate-to-severe alopecia areata was treated with oral tofacitinib at 5 to 10 mg twice daily. TCRbeta CDR3 regions were amplified by immunoSEQ multiplex PCR with 35 Vbeta forward and 13 Jbeta reverse primers. In humans, TCRbeta sequencing was performed on scalp tissue and on sorted CD4+ and CD8+ peripheral blood T cells from healthy controls and from patients with patchy or totalis/universalis alopecia areata. Biopsies were taken from tofacitinib-treated patients at baseline and again at 4 and 24 weeks into treatment, and several of those patients also had a later scalp biopsy. Scalp clonality was compared among normal scalp (n=4), patchy alopecia areata scalp (n=8), and alopecia totalis/universalis scalp (n=8). RNA was obtained with the PAXgene miRNA kit for fixed scalp, the miRNeasy kit for PBMCs, and the RNeasy kit for mouse skin. Patients received tofacitinib for 6 to 18 months and were then followed off drug for 6 months to check for delayed response and recurrence. The study used high-throughput TCRbeta sequencing to examine T cell clonal expansion in alopecia areata, in both the C3H/HeJ mouse model and human patients. For the treated patients, the SALT score, which quantifies what percentage of scalp surface area is affected, served as the measure of disease severity.

On the study overall, not on this receptor specifically: Because the treated cohort was small and had only one nonresponder, larger studies are needed to examine links between baseline CD8+ expansion and response. Tofacitinib significantly decreased scalp clonality and the number of expanded CD8+ clones among the top 100 scalp clones. Higher clonality and more expanded CD8+ clones were observed in lesional scalp than in normal scalp, particularly in alopecia totalis/universalis, a finding suggestive of antigenic drive. Compared with mice, TCR sequences shared between patients were less clear, possibly partly because of HLA diversity across the patient population. Many expanded lesional clones were found to persist in scalp and blood during tofacitinib treatment, and relapse after treatment cessation may be partly explained by this persistence. Scalp TCR repertoire analysis is complicated because resident alphabeta T cells in normal human skin are also sequenced, whereas mouse skin is dominated by gammadelta T cells.

The chain is encoded by TRBV5-1 joined to TRBJ2-5; TRBD2 is a possible D gene, resting on 6 matching bases. The sequence came from a human donor with alopecia areata. The sequenced sample was CD4+ T cells sorted from blood, obtained at week 24, from a patient treated with tofacitinib. The DNA sequence is as follows: TGCGCCAGCAGCTTACTGGACTATCCCCAAGAGACCCAGTACTTC. Translated, it reads CASSLLDYPQETQYF.